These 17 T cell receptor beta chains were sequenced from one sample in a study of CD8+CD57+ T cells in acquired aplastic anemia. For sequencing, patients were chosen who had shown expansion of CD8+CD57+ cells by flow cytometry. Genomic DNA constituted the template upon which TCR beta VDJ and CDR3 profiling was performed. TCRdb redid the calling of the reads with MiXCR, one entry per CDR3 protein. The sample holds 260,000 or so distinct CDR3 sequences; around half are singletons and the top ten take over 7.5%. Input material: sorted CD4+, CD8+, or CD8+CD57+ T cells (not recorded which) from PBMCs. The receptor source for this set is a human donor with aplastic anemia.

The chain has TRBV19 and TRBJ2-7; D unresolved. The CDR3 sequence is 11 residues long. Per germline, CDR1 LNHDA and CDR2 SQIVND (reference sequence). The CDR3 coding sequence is TGTGCAGTGGGTTTCTTCTACGAGCAGTACTTC. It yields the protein CAVGFFYEQYF.

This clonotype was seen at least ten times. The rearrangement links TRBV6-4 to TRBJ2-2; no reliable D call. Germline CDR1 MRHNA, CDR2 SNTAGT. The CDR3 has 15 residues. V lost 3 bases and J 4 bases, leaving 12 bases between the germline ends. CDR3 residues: CASSEGQVGTGELFF. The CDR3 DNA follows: TGTGCCAGCAGTGAAGGGCAGGTTGGCACCGGGGAGCTGTTTTTT.

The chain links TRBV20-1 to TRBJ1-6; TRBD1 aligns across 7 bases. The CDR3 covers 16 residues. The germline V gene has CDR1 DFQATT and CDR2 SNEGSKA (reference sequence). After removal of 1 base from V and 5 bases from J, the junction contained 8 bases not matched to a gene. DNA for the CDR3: TGCAGTGCTAGAGTATCCGGGACAGCCGATAATTCACCCCTCCACTTT. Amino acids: CSARVSGTADNSPLHF.

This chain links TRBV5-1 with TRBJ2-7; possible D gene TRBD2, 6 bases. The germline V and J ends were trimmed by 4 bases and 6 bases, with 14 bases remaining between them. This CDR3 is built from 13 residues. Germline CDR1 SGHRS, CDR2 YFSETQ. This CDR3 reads CASSVGLQGEQYF. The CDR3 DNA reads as TGCGCCAGCAGCGTGGGACTCCAAGGCGAGCAGTACTTC.

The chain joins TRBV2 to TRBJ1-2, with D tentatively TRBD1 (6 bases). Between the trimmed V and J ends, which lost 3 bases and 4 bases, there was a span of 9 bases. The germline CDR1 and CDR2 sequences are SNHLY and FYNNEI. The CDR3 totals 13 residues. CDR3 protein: CASSEQGFYGYTF. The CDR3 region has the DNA TGTGCCAGCAGTGAGCAGGGGTTCTATGGCTACACCTTC.

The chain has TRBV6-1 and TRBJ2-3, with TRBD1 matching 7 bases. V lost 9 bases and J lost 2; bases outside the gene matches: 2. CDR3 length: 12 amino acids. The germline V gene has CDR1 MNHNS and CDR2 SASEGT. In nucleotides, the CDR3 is TGTGCCAGTACAGGGGACACAGATACGCAGTATTTT. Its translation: CASTGDTDTQYF.

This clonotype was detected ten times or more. CDR3 nucleotides: TGTGCCAGCAGTGAATTTCCAGGGGAAGCGGATACGCAGTATTTT. Its translation is CASSEFPGEADTQYF. The rearrangement joins TRBV6-4 to TRBJ2-3; D is possibly TRBD1 (6 bases). The V gene lost 3 bases and the J gene lost 6 bases, with 16 bases spanning the gap. This CDR3 is 15 amino acids long. Germline lookup yields CDR1 MRHNA and CDR2 SNTAGT.

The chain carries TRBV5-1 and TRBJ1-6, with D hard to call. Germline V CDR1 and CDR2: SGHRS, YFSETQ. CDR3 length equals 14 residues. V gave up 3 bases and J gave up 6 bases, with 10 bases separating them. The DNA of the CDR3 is TGCGCCAGCAGCTCTGACTCCCGTAATTCACCCCTCCACTTT. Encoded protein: CASSSDSRNSPLHF.

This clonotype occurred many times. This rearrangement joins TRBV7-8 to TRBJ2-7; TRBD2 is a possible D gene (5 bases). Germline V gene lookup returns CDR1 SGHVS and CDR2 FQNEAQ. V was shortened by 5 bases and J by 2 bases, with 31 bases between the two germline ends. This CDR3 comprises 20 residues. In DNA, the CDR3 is TGTGCCAGCAGCGCCCGTGGGCCTCGGACTGTCGGGCAGGCAACCTACGAGCAGTACTTC. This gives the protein CASSARGPRTVGQATYEQYF. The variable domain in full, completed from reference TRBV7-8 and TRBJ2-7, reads GAGVSQSPRYKVAKRGQDVALRCDPISGHVSLFWYQQALGQGPEFLTYFQNEAQLDKSGLPSDRFFAERPEGSVSTLKIQRTQQEDSAVYLCASSARGPRTVGQATYEQYFGPGTRLTVT.

CDR3 protein: CASSQERETQYF. The DNA for the CDR3 is TGTGCCAGCAGCCAAGAGCGGGAGACCCAGTACTTC. The chain is built from TRBV7-9 and TRBJ2-5; tentatively, D is TRBD2 (5 bases). Deletions cut 5 bases from V and 5 bases from J, with 9 bases between. Germline-derived CDR1 and CDR2 are SEHNR and FQNEAQ (reference sequence). This CDR3 region has 12 residues. Full variable domain (missing parts from reference TRBV7-9 and TRBJ2-5): DTGVSQNPRHKITKRGQNVTFRCDPISEHNRLYWYRQTLGQGPEFLTYFQNEAQLEKSRLLSDRFSAERPKGSFSTLEIQRTEQGDSAMYLCASSQERETQYFGPGTRLLVL.

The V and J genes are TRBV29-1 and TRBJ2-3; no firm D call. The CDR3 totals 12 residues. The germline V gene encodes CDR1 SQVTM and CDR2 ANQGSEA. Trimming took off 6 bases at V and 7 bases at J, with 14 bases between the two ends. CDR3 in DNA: TGCAGCGTCCGTGACCCCGCAAATACGCAGTATTTT. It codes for CSVRDPANTQYF.

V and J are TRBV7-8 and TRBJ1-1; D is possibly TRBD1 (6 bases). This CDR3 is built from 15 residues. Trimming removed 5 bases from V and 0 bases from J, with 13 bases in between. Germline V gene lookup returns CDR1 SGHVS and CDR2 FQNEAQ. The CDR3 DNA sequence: TGTGCCAGCAGCATGACGACAGGCATGAACACTGAAGCTTTCTTT. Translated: CASSMTTGMNTEAFF.

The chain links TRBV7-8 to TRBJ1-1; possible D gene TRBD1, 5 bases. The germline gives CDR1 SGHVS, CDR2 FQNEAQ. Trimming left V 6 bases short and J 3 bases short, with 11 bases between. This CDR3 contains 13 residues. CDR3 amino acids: CASSFAGYTEAFF. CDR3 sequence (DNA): TGTGCCAGCAGTTTTGCAGGGTACACTGAAGCTTTCTTT.

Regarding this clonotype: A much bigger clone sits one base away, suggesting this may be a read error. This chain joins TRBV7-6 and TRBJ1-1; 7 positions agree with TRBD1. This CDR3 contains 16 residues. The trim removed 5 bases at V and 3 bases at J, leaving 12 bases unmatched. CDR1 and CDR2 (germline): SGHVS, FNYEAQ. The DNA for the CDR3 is TGTGCCAGCAGCGACATTACAGGGGCCAAGGACACTGAAGCTTTCTTT. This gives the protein CASSDITGAKDTEAFF. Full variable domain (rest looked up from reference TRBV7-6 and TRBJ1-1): GAGVSQSPRYKVTKRGQDVALRCDPISGHVSLYWYRQALGQGPEFLTYFNYEAQQDKSGLPNDRFSAERPEGSISTLTIQRTEQRDSAMYRCASSDITGAKDTEAFFGQGTRLTVV.

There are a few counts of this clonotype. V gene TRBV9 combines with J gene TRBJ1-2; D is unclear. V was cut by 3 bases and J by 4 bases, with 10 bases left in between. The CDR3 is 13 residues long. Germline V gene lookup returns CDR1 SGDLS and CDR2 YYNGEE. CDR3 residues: CASSETAFYGYTF. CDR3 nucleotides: TGTGCCAGCAGCGAGACCGCTTTCTATGGCTACACCTTC.

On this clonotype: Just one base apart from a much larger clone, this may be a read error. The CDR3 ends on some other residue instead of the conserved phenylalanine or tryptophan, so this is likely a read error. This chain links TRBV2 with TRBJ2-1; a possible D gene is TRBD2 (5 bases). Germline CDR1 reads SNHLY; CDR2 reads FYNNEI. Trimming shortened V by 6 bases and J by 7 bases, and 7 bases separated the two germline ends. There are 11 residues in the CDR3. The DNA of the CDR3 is TGTGCCAGCAGACTAGGAAATGAGCAGTTCTTA. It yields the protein CASRLGNEQFL.

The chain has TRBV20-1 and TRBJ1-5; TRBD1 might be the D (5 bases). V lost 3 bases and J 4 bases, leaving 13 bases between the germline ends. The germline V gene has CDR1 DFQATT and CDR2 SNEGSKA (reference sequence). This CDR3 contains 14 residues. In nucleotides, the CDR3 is TGCAGTGCTAGGAAAGGGGCAGTAAATCAGCCCCAGCATTTT. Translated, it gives CSARKGAVNQPQHF.